A selection of T cell receptor beta chains follows, all from one sample in a study of radiation and T cells in renal cell carcinoma. Assay used: immunoSEQ multiplex PCR; TCRdb lists only in-frame clones, some missing. The sample shows some 75,000 clones, 82% of them seen only once. Sequencing was performed on blood, taken from a patient whose treatment included radiotherapy and nephrectomy. The source of these receptors is a man in his 60s with renal cell carcinoma. Both conserved end residues are trimmed from each CDR3. Fields, in order: clone size, V gene, D gene, CDR3 protein. D genes are given only for firm matches. Expanded clones are given a class, and other clones once, few, many or no size at all.

>NA|TRBV2|TRBD1
AIRAGQGYNEQF
>NA|TRBV28|TRBD2
ASSLRGGETQY
>many|TRBV19|NA
ASSDGTPNTEAF
>few|TRBV7-8|TRBD2
ASSPPLRTSGIYYEQY
>NA|TRBV4-1|TRBD2
ASSQAINAGAPSYEQY
>NA|TRBV7-6|NA
ASSLGSRDTNYGYT
>NA|TRBV5-6|TRBD1
ASSLMDRGQETQY
>once|TRBV11-2|NA
ASSSTGRETQY
>NA|TRBV14|NA
ASKGPSSYNEQF
>NA|TRBV6-5|TRBD1
ASRTGYEQY
>NA|TRBV14|NA
ASSQNLGTSEQF
>once|TRBV9|NA
ASSAGNEQF
>NA|TRBV28|TRBD1
ASSLLGGTGTGYT
>NA|TRBV6-6|NA
ASSDRTAGRNTIY
>NA|TRBV18|NA
ASSPGQPYEQY
>NA|TRBV11-2|NA
ASSSLPRRTIAGELF
>NA|TRBV2|NA
ASSEGSPGAGTGELF
>NA|TRBV19|NA
ASSNPRTEQYNEQF
>NA|TRBV28|TRBD1
ASSLSTGGFQPQH
>NA|TRBV18|NA
ATVPREKETQY
>NA|TRBV28|NA
ASSFRGAAEQY
>NA|TRBV6-5|TRBD2
GSGRAKQY
>NA|TRBV19|NA
ASSIWGQETQY
>NA|TRBV5-1|NA
ASSLGSVVGELF
>NA|TRBV4-2|NA
ASSQGSRDLKEQF
>few|TRBV11-2|TRBD2
ASSLWSLAGLTGELF
>NA|TRBV4-2|NA
ASSQAVHQPQH
>once|TRBV9|TRBD2
ASSVFPGGFDEQF
>few|TRBV28|TRBD2
ASSSFGASGRSTGELF
>NA|TRBV7-9|TRBD1
ASSAGTGGRYGYT
>NA|TRBV10-3|NA
AISGQGSVGNTIY
>few|TRBV29-1|TRBD2
SVEREGTGELF
>NA|TRBV11-2|NA
ASSSRPDSAQETQY
>NA|TRBV5-1|TRBD2
ASSPRGREGLDEQF
>NA|TRBV30|NA
AWGTGPNQPQH
>NA|TRBV7-9|NA
ASSLPYLLDEQY